These 20 T cell receptor beta chains were all obtained from the same sample, sequenced in a study of T cells expressing NK-cell markers. TCRdb reprocessed the 5' RACE reads and keeps a single row for each CDR3 protein, giving no DNA. The sample features about 440,000 distinct CDR3 sequences, with roughly 7.2% in its top ten. The sequenced material came from blood T cells: a sorted CD56 or NKG2C T cell subset, CD4+ or CD8+ T cells, or bulk PBMC T cells (not recorded which). The receptors come from a woman between 18 and 70 years old in good health.

The CDR3: CASSLLGVSGGPPDTQYF. The V call is TRBV6-1, the J call TRBJ2-3; absent DNA, TCRdb's TRBD1 call cannot be checked. Per germline, CDR1 MNHNS and CDR2 SASEGT. The CDR3 length is 18 residues.

This chain uses TRBV11-1 with TRBJ1-1. Per the germline V gene, CDR1 is SGHAT and CDR2 is FQDESV (reference sequence). The CDR3 has 12 amino acids. CDR3 protein: CASSTAATEAFF.

The chain joins TRBV5-1 to TRBJ1-3; no DNA is available, so the TRBD1 call from TCRdb remains unchecked. Per the germline V gene, CDR1 is SGHRS and CDR2 is YFSETQ. The CDR3 has 15 residues. The CDR3 is CASSFRQGLGNTIYF.

Here the CDR3 reads CASSQELAGGMTDTQYF. The chain is built from TRBV4-3 and TRBJ2-3; the TRBD2 assignment by TCRdb is unverifiable without DNA. The CDR3 runs 17 residues. Germline V gene lookup returns CDR1 LGHNA and CDR2 YSLEER.

The genes are TRBV4-3 and TRBJ2-7; TCRdb gives TRBD1 as the D gene, but with no DNA this cannot be confirmed. This CDR3 contains 14 residues. From germline, CDR1 is LGHNA and CDR2 YSLEER. CDR3 protein: CASSPQQGAGEQYF.

J is TRBJ2-5 and V is TRBV12-3 or TRBV12-4; no DNA is available, so the TRBD2 call from TCRdb remains unchecked. The CDR3 runs 17 residues. CDR3: CASSPLPGLVREETQYF.

CDR3 region: CASSLTGNAYNSPLHF. The V and J genes are TRBV28 and TRBJ1-6; TCRdb lists TRBD1, though no DNA is available to test this call. The CDR3 length is 16 residues. Germline CDR1 and CDR2: MDHEN and SYDVKM.

This chain uses TRBV29-1 with TRBJ2-1; TCRdb reports TRBD2, a call that lacks DNA to check it against. The CDR3 totals 15 residues. CDR1 and CDR2 from the germline V gene are SQVTM and ANQGSEA. The CDR3: CSVEIGEGPGNEQFF.

V usage is TRBV20-1 and J usage is TRBJ2-7; the TCRdb D gene call, TRBD1, has no DNA to confirm it. Germline loops: CDR1 DFQATT, CDR2 SNEGSKA (reference sequence). The CDR3 contains 14 residues. The CDR3 spells CSAPPDRSTYEQYF.

The chain combines TRBV20-1 with TRBJ2-1; TCRdb's D call of TRBD2 is untestable without DNA. This CDR3 spans 15 amino acids. Germline V lookup: CDR1 DFQATT, CDR2 SNEGSKA (reference sequence). CDR3 residues: CSAPKDTRRVGEQFF.

The rearrangement links TRBV3-1 to TRBJ2-2. CDR3 length: 14 residues. From germline, CDR1 is LGHDT and CDR2 YNNKEL (reference sequence). This CDR3 reads CASSRGLGAGELFF.

J is TRBJ2-1 and V is TRBV10-3; TCRdb returns TRBD2, unconfirmable since there is no DNA. The CDR3 is 15 residues long. Germline CDR1 ENHRY, CDR2 SYGVKD. The CDR3 loop is CAISESPGGYNEQFF.

The chain joins TRBV28 to TRBJ2-7; TCRdb indicates TRBD2, and absent DNA this call remains unverified. The CDR3 consists of 13 residues. The germline CDR1 and CDR2 sequences are MDHEN and SYDVKM. The CDR3 protein is CASRLAGNYEQYF.

J is TRBJ1-6 and V is TRBV12-3 or TRBV12-4; TCRdb lists TRBD1, though no DNA is available to test this call. This CDR3 comprises 14 residues. The CDR3 spells CASSFGQLNSPLHF.

The CDR3 sequence: CASTGTSGRRTVETQYF. V usage is TRBV27 and J usage is TRBJ2-5; absent DNA, TCRdb's TRBD2 call cannot be checked. Per germline, CDR1 MNHEY and CDR2 SMNVEV (reference sequence). The CDR3 covers 17 residues.

The CDR3 loop reads CASSRTGVSYEQYF. The chain combines TRBV7-9 with TRBJ2-7; TCRdb gives TRBD1 as the D gene, but with no DNA this cannot be confirmed. CDR1 and CDR2 from the germline V gene are SEHNR and FQNEAQ (reference sequence). The CDR3 extends over 14 amino acids. Full variable domain (rest looked up from reference TRBV7-9 and TRBJ2-7): DTGVSQNPRHKITKRGQNVTFRCDPISEHNRLYWYRQTLGQGPEFLTYFQNEAQLEKSRLLSDRFSAERPKGSFSTLEIQRTEQGDSAMYLCASSRTGVSYEQYFGPGTRLTVT.

The chain uses TRBV29-1 and TRBJ2-7; no DNA is available, so the TRBD1 call from TCRdb remains unchecked. Per germline, CDR1 SQVTM and CDR2 ANQGSEA. The CDR3 spans 12 residues. The CDR3 reads CSGSNRFYEQYF.

The chain is built from TRBV27 and TRBJ2-3; TCRdb's D call, TRBD2, is unchecked because there is no DNA. Germline values: CDR1 MNHEY, CDR2 SMNVEV (reference sequence). The CDR3 spans 13 residues. The CDR3 region is CASSRGRGDTQYF.

CDR3 sequence: CASSLVPAGGTEAFF. The chain employs TRBV12-3 or TRBV12-4 and TRBJ1-1. The CDR3 consists of 15 residues.

This rearrangement joins TRBV29-1 to TRBJ2-4; TCRdb lists TRBD2, though no DNA is available to test this call. Germline V gives CDR1 SQVTM, CDR2 ANQGSEA. The CDR3 contains 12 residues. CDR3 sequence: CSVGILEGIQYF.